This entry concerns a single TCR beta chain. Germline V CDR1 and CDR2: SQVTM, ANQGSEA. V lost 0 bases and J lost 4, with 13 bases in between. This CDR3 region has 14 residues. Method: immunoSEQ multiplex PCR; TCRdb's copy keeps in-frame clones and lacks some. The sample holds roughly 38,000 clones, about nine tenths seen once. The sample comes from a study of T cells in localized non-small cell lung cancer. This receptor was obtained from a female donor aged 60 or older with stage I squamous cell lung carcinoma. Sequencing used peripheral blood, obtained before any cancer treatment. This sequence joins TRBV29-1 and TRBJ2-7, with D tentatively TRBD2 (7 bases). CDR3 amino acids: CSVEDPGGRYEQYF. CDR3 coding DNA: TGCAGCGTTGAAGATCCGGGGGGCAGATACGAGCAGTACTTC.